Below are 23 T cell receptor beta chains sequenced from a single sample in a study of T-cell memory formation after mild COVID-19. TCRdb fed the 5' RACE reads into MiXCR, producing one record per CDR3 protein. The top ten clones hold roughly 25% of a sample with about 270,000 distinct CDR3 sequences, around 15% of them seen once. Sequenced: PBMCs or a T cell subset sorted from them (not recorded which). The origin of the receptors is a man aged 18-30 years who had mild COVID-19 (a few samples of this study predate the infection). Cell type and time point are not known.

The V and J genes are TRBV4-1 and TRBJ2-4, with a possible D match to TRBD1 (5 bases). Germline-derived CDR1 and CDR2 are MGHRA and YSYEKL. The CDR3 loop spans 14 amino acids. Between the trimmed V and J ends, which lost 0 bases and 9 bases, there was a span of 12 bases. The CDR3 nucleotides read TGCGCCAGCAGCCAAGATGGGCAGGGCGCCATTCAGTACTTC. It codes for CASSQDGQGAIQYF.

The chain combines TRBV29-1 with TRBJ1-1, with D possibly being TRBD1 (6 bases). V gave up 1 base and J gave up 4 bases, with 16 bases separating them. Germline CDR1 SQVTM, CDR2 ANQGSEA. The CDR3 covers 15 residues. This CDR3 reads CSVEVGRGMATEAFF. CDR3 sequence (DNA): TGCAGCGTTGAAGTCGGGAGGGGGATGGCCACTGAAGCTTTCTTT.

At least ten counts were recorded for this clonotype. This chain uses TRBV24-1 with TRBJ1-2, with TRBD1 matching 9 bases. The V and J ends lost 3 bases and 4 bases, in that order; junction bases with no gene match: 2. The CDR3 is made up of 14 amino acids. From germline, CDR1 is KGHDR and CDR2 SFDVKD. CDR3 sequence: CATSDQTGGYGYTF. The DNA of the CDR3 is TGTGCCACCAGTGATCAGACAGGGGGCTATGGCTACACCTTC.

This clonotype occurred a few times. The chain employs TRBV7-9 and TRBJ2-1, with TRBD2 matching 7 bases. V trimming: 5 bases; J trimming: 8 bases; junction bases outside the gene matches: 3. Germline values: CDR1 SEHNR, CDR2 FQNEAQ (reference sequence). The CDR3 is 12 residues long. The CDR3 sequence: CASSRLAHEQFF. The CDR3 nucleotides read TGTGCCAGCAGCCGACTAGCCCATGAGCAGTTCTTC. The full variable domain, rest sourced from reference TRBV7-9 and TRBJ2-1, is DTGVSQNPRHKITKRGQNVTFRCDPISEHNRLYWYRQTLGQGPEFLTYFQNEAQLEKSRLLSDRFSAERPKGSFSTLEIQRTEQGDSAMYLCASSRLAHEQFFGPGTRLTVL.

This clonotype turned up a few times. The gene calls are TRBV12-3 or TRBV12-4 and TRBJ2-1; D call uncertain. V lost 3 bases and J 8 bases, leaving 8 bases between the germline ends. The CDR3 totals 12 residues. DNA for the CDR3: TGTGCCAGCAGTTTGAGTAGGCATGAGCAGTTCTTC. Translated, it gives CASSLSRHEQFF.

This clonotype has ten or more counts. The CDR3 DNA reads TGCAGTGCTAGACAGGGGAATCAGCCCCAGCATTTT. Amino acids: CSARQGNQPQHF. The rearrangement links TRBV20-1 to TRBJ1-5, with a tentative D call TRBD1 (6 bases). V was shortened by 2 bases and J by 4 bases, with 6 bases between the two germline ends. Germline assignment: CDR1 DFQATT and CDR2 SNEGSKA (reference sequence). This CDR3 is built from 12 residues.

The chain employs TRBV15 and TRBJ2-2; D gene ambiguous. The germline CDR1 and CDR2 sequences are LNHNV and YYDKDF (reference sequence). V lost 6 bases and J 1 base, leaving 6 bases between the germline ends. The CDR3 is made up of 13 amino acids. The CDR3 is CATSQWNTGELFF. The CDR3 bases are TGTGCCACCAGTCAGTGGAACACCGGGGAGCTGTTTTTT.

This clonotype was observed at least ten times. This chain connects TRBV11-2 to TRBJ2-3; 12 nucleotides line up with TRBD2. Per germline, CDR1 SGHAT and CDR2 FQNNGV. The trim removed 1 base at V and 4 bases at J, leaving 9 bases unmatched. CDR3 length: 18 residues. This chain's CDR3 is CASSLGTSGGLWADTQYF. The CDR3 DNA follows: TGTGCCAGCAGCTTAGGCACTAGCGGGGGGCTGTGGGCAGATACGCAGTATTTT.

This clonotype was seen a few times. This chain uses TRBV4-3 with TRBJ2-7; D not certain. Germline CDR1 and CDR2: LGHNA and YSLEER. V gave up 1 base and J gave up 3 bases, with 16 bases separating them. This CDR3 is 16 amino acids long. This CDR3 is CASSQGTGQAHYEQYF. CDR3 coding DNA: TGCGCCAGCAGCCAAGGAACCGGCCAGGCGCACTACGAGCAGTACTTC.

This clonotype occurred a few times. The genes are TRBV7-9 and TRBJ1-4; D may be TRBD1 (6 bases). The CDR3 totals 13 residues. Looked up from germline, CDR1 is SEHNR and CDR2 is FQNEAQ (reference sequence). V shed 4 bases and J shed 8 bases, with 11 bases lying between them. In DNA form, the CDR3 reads TGTGCCAGCAGCTGGGACATGGAGGAAAAACTGTTTTTT. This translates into CASSWDMEEKLFF.

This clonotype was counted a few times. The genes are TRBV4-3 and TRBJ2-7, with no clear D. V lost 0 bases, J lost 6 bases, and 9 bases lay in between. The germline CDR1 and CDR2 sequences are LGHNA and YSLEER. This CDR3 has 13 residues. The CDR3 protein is CASSQDLPAEQYF. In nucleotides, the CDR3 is TGCGCCAGCAGCCAAGATCTCCCGGCCGAGCAGTACTTC.

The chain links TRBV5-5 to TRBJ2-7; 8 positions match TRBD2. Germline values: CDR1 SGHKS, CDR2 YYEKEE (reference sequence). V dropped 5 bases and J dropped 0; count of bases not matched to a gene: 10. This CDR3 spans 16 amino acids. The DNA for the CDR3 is TGTGCCAGCAGGCCGCGCAGCGGGGGATTCTCCTACGAGCAGTACTTC. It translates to CASRPRSGGFSYEQYF.

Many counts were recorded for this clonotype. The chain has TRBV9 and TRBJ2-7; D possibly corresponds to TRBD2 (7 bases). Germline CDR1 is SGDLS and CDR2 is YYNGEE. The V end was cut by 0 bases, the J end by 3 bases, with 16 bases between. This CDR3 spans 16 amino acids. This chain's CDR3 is CASSVDRGGSLYEQYF. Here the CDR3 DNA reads TGTGCCAGCAGCGTAGACCGCGGGGGCTCTCTCTACGAGCAGTACTTC.

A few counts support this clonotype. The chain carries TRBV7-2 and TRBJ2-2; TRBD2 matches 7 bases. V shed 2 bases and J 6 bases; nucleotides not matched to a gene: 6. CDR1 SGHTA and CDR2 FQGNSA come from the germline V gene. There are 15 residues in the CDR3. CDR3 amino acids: CASSLSASGPGELFF. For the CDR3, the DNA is TGTGCCAGCAGCTTATCCGCTAGCGGCCCCGGGGAGCTGTTTTTT.

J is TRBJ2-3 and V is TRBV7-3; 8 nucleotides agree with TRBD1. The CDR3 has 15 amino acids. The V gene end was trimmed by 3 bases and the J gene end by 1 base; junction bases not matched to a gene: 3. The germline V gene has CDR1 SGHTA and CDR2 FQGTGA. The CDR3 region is CASSLVGQGTDTQYF. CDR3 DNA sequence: TGTGCCAGCAGCTTGGTGGGACAGGGCACAGATACGCAGTATTTT.

The chain's CDR3 is CSATEPREADYGYTF. As DNA, the CDR3 is TGCAGTGCGACCGAACCCCGGGAGGCCGATTATGGCTACACCTTC. This rearrangement joins TRBV20-1 to TRBJ1-2, with D hard to call. The germline gives CDR1 DFQATT, CDR2 SNEGSKA (reference sequence). The CDR3 consists of 15 residues. Trimming removed 6 bases from V and 5 bases from J, with 22 bases in between.

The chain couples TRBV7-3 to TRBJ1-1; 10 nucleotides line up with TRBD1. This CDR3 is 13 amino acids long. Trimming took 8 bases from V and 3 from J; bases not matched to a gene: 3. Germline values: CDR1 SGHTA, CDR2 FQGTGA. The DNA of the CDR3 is TGTGCCAGCGGGACAGGGGTTTACACTGAAGCTTTCTTT. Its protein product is CASGTGVYTEAFF. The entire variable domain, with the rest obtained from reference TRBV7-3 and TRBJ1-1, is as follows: GAGVSQTPSNKVTEKGKYVELRCDPISGHTALYWYRQSLGQGPEFLIYFQGTGAADDSGLPNDRFFAVRPEGSVSTLKIQRTERGDSAVYLCASGTGVYTEAFFGQGTRLTVV.

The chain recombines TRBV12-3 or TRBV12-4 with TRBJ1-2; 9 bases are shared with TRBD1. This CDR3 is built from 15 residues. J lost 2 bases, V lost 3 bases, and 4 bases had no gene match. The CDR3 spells CASSFVDRGNYGYTF. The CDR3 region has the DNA TGTGCCAGCAGTTTTGTCGACAGGGGGAACTATGGCTACACCTTC.

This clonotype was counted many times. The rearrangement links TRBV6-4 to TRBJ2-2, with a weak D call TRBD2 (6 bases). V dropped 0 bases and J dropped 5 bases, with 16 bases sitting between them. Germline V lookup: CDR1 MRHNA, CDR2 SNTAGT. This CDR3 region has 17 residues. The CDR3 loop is CASSDSIPGTGTGELFF. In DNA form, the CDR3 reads TGTGCCAGCAGTGACTCGATTCCAGGGACTGGGACCGGGGAGCTGTTTTTT.

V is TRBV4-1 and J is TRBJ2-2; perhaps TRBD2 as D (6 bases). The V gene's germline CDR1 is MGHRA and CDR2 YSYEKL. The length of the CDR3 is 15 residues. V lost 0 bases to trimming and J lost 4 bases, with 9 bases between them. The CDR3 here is CASSQDPGVTGELFF. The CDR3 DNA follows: TGCGCCAGCAGCCAAGATCCGGGGGTCACCGGGGAGCTGTTTTTT.

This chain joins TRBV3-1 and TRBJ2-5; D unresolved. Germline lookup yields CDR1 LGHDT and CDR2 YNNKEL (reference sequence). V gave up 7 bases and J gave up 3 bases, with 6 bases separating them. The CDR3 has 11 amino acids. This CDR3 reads CASKGKETQYF. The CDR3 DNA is TGTGCCAGCAAAGGGAAAGAGACCCAGTACTTC.

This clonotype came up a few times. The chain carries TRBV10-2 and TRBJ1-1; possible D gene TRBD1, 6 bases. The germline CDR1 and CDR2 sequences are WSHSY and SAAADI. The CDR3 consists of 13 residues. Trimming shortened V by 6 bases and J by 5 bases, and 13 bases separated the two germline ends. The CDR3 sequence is CASRWGGETEAFF. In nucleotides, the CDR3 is TGCGCCAGCAGATGGGGGGGCGAAACTGAAGCTTTCTTT.

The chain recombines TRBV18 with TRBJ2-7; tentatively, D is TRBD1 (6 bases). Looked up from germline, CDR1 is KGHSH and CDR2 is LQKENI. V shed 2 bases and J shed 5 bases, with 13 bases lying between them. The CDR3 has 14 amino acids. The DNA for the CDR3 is TGTGCCAGCTCACCAATGGCAGGGGTGGACGAGCAGTACGTC. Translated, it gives CASSPMAGVDEQYV.